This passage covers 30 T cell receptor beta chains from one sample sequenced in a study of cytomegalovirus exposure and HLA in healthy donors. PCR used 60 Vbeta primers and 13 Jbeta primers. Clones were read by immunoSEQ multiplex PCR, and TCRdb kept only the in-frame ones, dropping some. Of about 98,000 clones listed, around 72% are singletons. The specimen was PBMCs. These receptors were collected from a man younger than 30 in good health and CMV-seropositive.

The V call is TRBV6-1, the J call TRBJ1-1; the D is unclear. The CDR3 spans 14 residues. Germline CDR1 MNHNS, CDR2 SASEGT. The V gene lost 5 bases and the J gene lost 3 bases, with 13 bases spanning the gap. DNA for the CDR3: TGTGCCAGCAGTTCTGGCCAGTTGGACACTGAAGCTTTCTTT. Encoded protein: CASSSGQLDTEAFF.

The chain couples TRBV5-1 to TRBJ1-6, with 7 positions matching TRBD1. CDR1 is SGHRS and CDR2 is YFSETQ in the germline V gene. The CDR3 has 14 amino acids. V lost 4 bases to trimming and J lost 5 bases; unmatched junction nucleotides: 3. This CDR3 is CASSQDRNNSPLHF. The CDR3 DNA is TGCGCCAGCAGCCAGGACAGGAATAATTCACCCCTCCACTTT.

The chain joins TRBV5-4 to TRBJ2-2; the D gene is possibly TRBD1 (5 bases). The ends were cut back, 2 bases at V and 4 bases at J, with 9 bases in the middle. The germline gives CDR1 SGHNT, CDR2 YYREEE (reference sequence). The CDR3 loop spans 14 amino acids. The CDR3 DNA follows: TGTGCCAGCAGCTTTGAGACAGCCACCGGGGAGCTGTTTTTT. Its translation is CASSFETATGELFF.

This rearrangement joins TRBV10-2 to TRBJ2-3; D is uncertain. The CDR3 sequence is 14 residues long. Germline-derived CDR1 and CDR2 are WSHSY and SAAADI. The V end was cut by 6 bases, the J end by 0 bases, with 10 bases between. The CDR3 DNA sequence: TGCGCCAGCAGACAAACCAGGAGCACAGATACGCAGTATTTT. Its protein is CASRQTRSTDTQYF.

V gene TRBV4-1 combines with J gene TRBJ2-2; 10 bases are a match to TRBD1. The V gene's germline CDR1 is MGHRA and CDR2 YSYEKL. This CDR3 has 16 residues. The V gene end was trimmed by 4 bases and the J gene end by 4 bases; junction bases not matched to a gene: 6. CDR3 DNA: TGCGCCAGCAGCCGGAGACAGGGGGCGCCCACCGGGGAGCTGTTTTTT. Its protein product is CASSRRQGAPTGELFF.

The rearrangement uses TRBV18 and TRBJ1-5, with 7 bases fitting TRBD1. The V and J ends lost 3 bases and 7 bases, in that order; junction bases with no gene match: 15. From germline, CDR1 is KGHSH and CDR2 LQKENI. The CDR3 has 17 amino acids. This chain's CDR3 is CASSPGGRGPFEQPQHF. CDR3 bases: TGTGCCAGCTCACCCGGCGGAAGGGGGCCCTTTGAACAGCCCCAGCATTTT.

CDR3 region: CASSPRVVMNTEAFF. Written as DNA, the CDR3 is TGTGCCAGCAGCCCCCGAGTGGTTATGAACACTGAAGCTTTCTTT. The rearrangement links TRBV27 to TRBJ1-1; no reliable D call. CDR3 length equals 15 residues. Trimming stripped 6 bases from V and 0 bases from J, with 14 bases between. Per the germline V gene, CDR1 is MNHEY and CDR2 is SMNVEV (reference sequence).

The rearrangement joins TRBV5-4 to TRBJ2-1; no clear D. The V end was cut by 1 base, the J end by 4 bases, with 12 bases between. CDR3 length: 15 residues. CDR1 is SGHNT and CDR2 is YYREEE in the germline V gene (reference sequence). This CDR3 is CASSLSLPLYNEQFF. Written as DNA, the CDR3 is TGTGCCAGCAGCTTGTCACTCCCGTTATACAATGAGCAGTTCTTC.

The CDR3 sequence: CASSQDKVRDSSPIYEQYF. The CDR3 nucleotides read TGTGCCAGCAGCCAAGATAAGGTCCGAGACAGCAGTCCTATCTACGAGCAGTACTTC. The rearrangement uses TRBV14 and TRBJ2-7; maybe TRBD1 (5 bases). Trimming shortened V by 0 bases and J by 3 bases, and 24 bases separated the two germline ends. The germline V gene has CDR1 SGHDN and CDR2 FVKESK. This CDR3 comprises 19 residues.

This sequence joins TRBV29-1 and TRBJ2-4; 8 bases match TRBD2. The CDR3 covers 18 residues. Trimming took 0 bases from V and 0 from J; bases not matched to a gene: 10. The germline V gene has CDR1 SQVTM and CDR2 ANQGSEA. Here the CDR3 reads CSVEDRNSGDLAKNIQYF. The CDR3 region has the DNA TGCAGCGTTGAAGATCGTAATAGCGGGGACTTAGCCAAAAACATTCAGTACTTC.

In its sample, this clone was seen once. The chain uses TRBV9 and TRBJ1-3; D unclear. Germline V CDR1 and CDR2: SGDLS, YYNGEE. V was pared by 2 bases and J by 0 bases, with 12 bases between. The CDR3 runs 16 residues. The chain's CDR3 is CASSVNPGNSGNTIYF. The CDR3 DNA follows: TGTGCCAGCAGCGTTAATCCAGGCAACTCTGGAAACACCATATATTTT.

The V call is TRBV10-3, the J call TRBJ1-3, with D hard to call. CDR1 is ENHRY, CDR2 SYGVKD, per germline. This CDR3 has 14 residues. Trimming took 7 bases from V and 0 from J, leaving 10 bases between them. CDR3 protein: CAINPTSSGNTIYF. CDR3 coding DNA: TGTGCCATCAACCCGACAAGCTCTGGAAACACCATATATTTT.

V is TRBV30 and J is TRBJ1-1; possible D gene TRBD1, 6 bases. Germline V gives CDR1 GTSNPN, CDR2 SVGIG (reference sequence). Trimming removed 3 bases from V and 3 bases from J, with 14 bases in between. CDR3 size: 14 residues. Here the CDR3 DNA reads TGTGCCTGGAGCGCCGGACCAGGGGACACTGAAGCTTTCTTT. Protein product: CAWSAGPGDTEAFF. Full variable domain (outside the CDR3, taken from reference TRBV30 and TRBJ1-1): SQTIHQWPATLVQPVGSPLSLECTVEGTSNPNLYWYRQAAGRGLQLLFYSVGIGQISSEVPQNLSASRPQDRQFILSSKKLLLSDSGFYLCAWSAGPGDTEAFFGQGTRLTVV.

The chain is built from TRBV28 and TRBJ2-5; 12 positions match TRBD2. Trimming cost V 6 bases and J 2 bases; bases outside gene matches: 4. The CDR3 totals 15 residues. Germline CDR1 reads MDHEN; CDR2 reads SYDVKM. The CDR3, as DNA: TGTGCCAGCAGCAAGACTAGCGGGGGACAAGAGACCCAGTACTTC. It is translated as CASSKTSGGQETQYF.

CDR3 sequence (DNA): TGCGCCAGCAGCGGGGGACAAGGGAACTACGAGCAGTACTTC. Translation: CASSGGQGNYEQYF. The J gene is TRBJ2-7, the V gene TRBV5-1; tentatively, D is TRBD1 (6 bases). CDR3 length: 14 amino acids. Trimming cost V 4 bases and J 3 bases, with 14 bases left between them. Germline CDR1 reads SGHRS; CDR2 reads YFSETQ. Variable domain in full (rest from reference TRBV5-1 and TRBJ2-7): KAGVTQTPRYLIKTRGQQVTLSCSPISGHRSVSWYQQTPGQGLQFLFEYFSETQRNKGNFPGRFSGRQFSNSRSEMNVSTLELGDSALYLCASSGGQGNYEQYFGPGTRLTVT.

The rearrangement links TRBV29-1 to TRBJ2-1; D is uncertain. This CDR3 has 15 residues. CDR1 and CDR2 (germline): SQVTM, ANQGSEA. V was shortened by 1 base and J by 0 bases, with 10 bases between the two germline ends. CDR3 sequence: CSVEGLLSSYNEQFF. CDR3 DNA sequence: TGCAGCGTTGAAGGGTTATTGAGCTCCTACAATGAGCAGTTCTTC.

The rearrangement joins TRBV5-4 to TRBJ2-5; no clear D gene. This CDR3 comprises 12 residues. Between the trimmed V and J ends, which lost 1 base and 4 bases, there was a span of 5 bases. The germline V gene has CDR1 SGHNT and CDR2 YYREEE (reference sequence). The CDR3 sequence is CASSLMAETQYF. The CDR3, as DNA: TGTGCCAGCAGCTTGATGGCAGAGACCCAGTACTTC.

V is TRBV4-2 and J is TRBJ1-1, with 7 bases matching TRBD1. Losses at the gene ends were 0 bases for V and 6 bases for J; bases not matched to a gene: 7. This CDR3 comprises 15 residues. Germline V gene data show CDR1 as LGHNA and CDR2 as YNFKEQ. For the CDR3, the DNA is TGTGCCAGCAGCCAAGATGCAGGGGGAGGACCTGAAGCTTTCTTT. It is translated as CASSQDAGGGPEAFF.

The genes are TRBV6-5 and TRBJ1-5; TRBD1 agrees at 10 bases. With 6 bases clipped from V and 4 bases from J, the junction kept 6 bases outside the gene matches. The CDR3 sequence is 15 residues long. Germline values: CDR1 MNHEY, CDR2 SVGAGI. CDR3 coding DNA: TGTGCCAGCAGAACCGGGACAGGGGCAAATCAGCCCCAGCATTTT. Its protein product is CASRTGTGANQPQHF.

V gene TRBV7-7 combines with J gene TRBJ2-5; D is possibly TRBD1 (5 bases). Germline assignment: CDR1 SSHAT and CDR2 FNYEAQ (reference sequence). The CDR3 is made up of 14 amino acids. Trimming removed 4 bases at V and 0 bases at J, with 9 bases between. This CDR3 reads CASSSREYQETQYF. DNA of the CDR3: TGTGCCAGCAGCTCCAGGGAATACCAAGAGACCCAGTACTTC. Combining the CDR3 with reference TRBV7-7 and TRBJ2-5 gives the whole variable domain GAGVSQSPRYKVTKRGQDVTLRCDPISSHATLYWYQQALGQGPEFLTYFNYEAQPDKSGLPSDRFSAERPEGSISTLTIQRTEQRDSAMYRCASSSREYQETQYFGPGTRLLVL.

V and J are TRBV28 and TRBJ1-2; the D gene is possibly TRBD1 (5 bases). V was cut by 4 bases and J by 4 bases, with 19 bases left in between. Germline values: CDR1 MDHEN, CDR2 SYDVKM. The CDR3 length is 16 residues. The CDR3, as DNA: TGTGCCAGCAGTTCCCCCTCAGGGAATATAGTCTATGGCTACACCTTC. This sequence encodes CASSSPSGNIVYGYTF.

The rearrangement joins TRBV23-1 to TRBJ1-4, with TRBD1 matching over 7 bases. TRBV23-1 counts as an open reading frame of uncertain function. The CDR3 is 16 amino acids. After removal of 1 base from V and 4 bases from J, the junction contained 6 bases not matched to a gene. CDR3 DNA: TGCGCCAGCAGTCAATGGACAGGAGGGATTAATGAAAAACTGTTTTTT. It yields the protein CASSQWTGGINEKLFF.

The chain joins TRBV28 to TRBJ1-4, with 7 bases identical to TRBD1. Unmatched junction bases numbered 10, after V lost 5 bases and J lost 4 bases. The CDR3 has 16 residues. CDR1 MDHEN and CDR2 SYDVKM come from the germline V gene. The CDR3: CASSPRRTGVNEKLFF. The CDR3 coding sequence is TGTGCCAGCAGTCCCCGGCGAACAGGGGTTAATGAAAAACTGTTTTTT.

The CDR3 sequence is CASSRPKTSGSYEQYF. The DNA for the CDR3 is TGTGCCAGCAGCCGCCCTAAGACTAGCGGTTCCTACGAGCAGTACTTC. This rearrangement joins TRBV7-2 to TRBJ2-7; 9 positions agree with TRBD2. V was clipped by 5 bases and J by 1 base; unmatched bases: 9. Germline V gene lookup returns CDR1 SGHTA and CDR2 FQGNSA. The length of the CDR3 is 16 residues.

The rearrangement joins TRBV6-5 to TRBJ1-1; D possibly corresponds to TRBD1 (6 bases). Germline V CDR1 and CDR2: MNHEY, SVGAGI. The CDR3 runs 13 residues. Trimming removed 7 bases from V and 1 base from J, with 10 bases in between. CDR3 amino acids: CASKLQGNTEAFF. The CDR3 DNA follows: TGTGCCAGCAAACTACAGGGGAACACTGAAGCTTTCTTT.

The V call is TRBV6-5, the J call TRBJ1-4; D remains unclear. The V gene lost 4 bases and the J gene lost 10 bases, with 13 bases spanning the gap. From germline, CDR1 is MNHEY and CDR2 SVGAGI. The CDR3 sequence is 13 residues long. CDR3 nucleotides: TGTGCCAGCAGTTTATCTAACCGGGGAAAACTGTTTTTT. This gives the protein CASSLSNRGKLFF.

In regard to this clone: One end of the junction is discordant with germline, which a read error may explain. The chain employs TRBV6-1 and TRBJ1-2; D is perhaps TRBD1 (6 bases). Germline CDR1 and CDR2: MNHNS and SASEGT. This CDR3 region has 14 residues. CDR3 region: CASSESPRQANRPF. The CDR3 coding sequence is TGTGCCAGCAGTGAATCCCCAAGACAGGCAAATAGGCCCTTC.

CDR3 protein: CASSYSDSSGYTF. The CDR3 nucleotides are TGTGCCAGCAGTTACTCGGACAGTAGTGGCTACACCTTC. The chain carries TRBV6-6 and TRBJ1-2; the D gene is possibly TRBD1 (6 bases). CDR1 and CDR2 (germline): MNHNY, SVGAGI (reference sequence). There are 13 residues in the CDR3. The ends were cut back, 0 bases at V and 7 bases at J, with 9 bases in the middle.

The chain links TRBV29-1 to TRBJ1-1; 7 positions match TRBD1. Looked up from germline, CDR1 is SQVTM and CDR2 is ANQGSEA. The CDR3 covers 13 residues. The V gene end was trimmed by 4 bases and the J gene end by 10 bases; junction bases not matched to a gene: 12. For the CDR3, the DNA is TGCAGCGTTGTCATGCGGACAGGAGAGGGAGCTTTCTTT. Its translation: CSVVMRTGEGAFF.

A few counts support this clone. CDR3 in DNA: TGTGCCAGCAGTCGGACTAGCGGGGGGAACGGAGGTACGCAGTATTTT. This sequence encodes CASSRTSGGNGGTQYF. The V and J genes are TRBV7-2 and TRBJ2-3; 14 bases map to TRBD2. The CDR3 runs to 16 residues. The ends lost 6 bases at V and 8 bases at J; junction bases unmatched: 10. Germline CDR1 is SGHTA and CDR2 is FQGNSA.